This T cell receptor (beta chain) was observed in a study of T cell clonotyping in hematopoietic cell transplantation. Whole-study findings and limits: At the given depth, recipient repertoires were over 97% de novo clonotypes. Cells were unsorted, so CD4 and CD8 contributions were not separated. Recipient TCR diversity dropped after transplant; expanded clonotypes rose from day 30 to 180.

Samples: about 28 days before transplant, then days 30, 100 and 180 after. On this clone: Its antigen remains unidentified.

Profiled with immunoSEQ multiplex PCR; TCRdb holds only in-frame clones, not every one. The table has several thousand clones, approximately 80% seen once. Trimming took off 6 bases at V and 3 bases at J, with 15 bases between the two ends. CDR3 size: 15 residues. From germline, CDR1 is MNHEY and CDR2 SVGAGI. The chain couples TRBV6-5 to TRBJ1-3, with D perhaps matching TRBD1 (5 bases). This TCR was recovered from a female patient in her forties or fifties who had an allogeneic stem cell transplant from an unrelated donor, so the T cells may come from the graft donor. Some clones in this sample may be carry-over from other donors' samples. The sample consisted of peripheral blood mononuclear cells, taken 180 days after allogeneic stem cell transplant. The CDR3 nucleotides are TGTGCCAGCAGCCCTCTGGCGCAGGGTGGAAACACCATATATTTT. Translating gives CASSPLAQGGNTIYF.